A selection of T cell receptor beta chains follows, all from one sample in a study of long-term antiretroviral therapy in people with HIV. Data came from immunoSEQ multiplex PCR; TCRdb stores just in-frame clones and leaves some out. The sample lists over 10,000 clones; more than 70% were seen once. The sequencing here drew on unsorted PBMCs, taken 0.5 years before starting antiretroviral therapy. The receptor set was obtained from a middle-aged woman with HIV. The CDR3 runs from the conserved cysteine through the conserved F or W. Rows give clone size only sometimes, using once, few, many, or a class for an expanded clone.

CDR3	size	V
CASRSGQLYGPQHF	-	TRBV6-5
CASSYGNNEQFF	-	TRBV5-4
CASSTRTAEDNSPLHF	few	TRBV28
CASRDKGTGGTNTEAFF	-	TRBV2
CASSHHRNTEAFF	-	TRBV6-5
CASSERIAGGYNEQFF	-	TRBV6-4
CASSDRDRGNSPLHF	-	TRBV7-9
CSVSGGTEGNTIYF	-	TRBV29-1
CASSSVGEGSSGANVLTF	-	TRBV7-9
CASSLINQPQHF	-	TRBV7-2
CASSILTSGGKYF	-	TRBV19
CASSQAYEQYF	-	TRBV14
CASSLLPTGGYTGELFF	-	TRBV27
CASSSPPGFGSDEQFF	-	TRBV7-9
CASSFGGRNSPLHF	-	TRBV27
CASDRGGYEQYF	-	TRBV30
CASSGFTIKAFF	-	TRBV2
CASSVEAASGNTIYF	once	TRBV2
CASSPQGGDVFF	-	TRBV2
CSVRLSAGSYNEQFF	-	TRBV29-1
CASSVVLPGEKSGANVLTF	once	TRBV9
CASSFAGFYNEQFF	-	TRBV11-3
CASSLGGGSYEQYF	-	TRBV11-2
CASSLVVGYTF	-	TRBV7-2
CASSFFSTGEETQYF	-	TRBV7-2
CASSFGRWETQYF	-	TRBV5-6